This TCR beta chain was recovered during a study of blood T cell repertoires in COVID-19. Study-level background: Samples taken during acute and convalescent COVID-19 were collected in the United States, Italy and Spain.

This CDR3 is 15 amino acids long. Germline lookup yields CDR1 LGHDT and CDR2 YNNKEL (reference sequence). Losses at the gene ends were 0 bases for V and 6 bases for J; bases not matched to a gene: 2. Original data processing: Using reference gene primer amplification, nucleated cell counts were estimated. Clones were read by immunoSEQ multiplex PCR, and TCRdb kept only the in-frame ones, dropping some. The D gene and trimming were derived from the DNA, and the V and J assignments and clone size from that table. This sample has 150,000 to 200,000 clones, with about 80% found just once. The rearrangement joins TRBV3-1 (or the pseudogene TRBV3-2) to TRBJ2-1; 10 bases agree with TRBD2. The TCR comes from a human donor with acute or convalescent COVID-19. The donor label of this sample is uncertain. Sequencing was carried out using peripheral blood. CDR3 loop: CASSQDASGGNEQFF. In DNA form, the CDR3 reads TGTGCCAGCAGCCAAGATGCTAGCGGGGGCAATGAGCAGTTCTTC.